The 5 T cell receptor beta chains reported below all come from one sample, sequenced in a study of OX40 agonist ivuxolimab in advanced cancers. Assay used: immunoSEQ multiplex PCR; TCRdb lists only in-frame clones, some missing. Counted here are nearly 60,000 clones, approximately 89% occurring once; the ten biggest clones make up about 3.3%. The sample consisted of CD4+ or CD8+ T cells sorted from blood, taken in a trial of the OX40 agonist ivuxolimab. The receptors were gathered from an adult with an advanced solid tumor such as melanoma, head and neck, liver or kidney cancer.

V and J are TRBV11-2 and TRBJ2-7; a weak D match, TRBD2 (6 bases). Germline V gene data show CDR1 as SGHAT and CDR2 as FQNNGV. V was shortened by 2 bases and J by 3 bases, with 14 bases between the two germline ends. The CDR3 covers 15 residues. The CDR3 loop is CASSLQTSLGYEQYF. The CDR3 DNA is TGTGCCAGCAGCTTACAGACTAGTTTAGGCTACGAGCAGTACTTC.

This clone appeared a single time. The J gene is TRBJ2-7, the V gene TRBV4-2; D is undetermined. CDR1 LGHNA and CDR2 YNFKEQ come from the germline V gene. The germline V and J ends were trimmed by 1 base and 1 base, with 11 bases remaining between them. CDR3 length: 15 residues. The CDR3 DNA sequence: TGTGCCAGCAGCCAAGCCGCGACCCGATCCTACGAGCAGTACTTC. Protein sequence: CASSQAATRSYEQYF.

The chain employs TRBV29-1 and TRBJ2-3, with 7 bases lining up with TRBD1. J gave up 4 bases and V 6 bases, and 10 bases lay outside the gene matches. The CDR3 runs to 14 residues. CDR1 SQVTM and CDR2 ANQGSEA come from the germline V gene. The CDR3 spells CSVYRDSGPDTQYF. The CDR3 DNA reads as TGCAGCGTGTACCGGGACAGTGGTCCAGATACGCAGTATTTT.

The chain uses TRBV19 and TRBJ1-5; no firm D call. V lost 2 bases to trimming and J lost 6 bases, with 8 bases between them. CDR3 length: 13 residues. CDR1 and CDR2 from the germline V gene are LNHDA and SQIVND (reference sequence). The chain's CDR3 is CASSIQAPQPQHF. In DNA, the CDR3 is TGTGCCAGTAGTATACAGGCTCCTCAGCCCCAGCATTTT.

The CDR3 DNA follows: TGTGCCTGGAGTCCTCAAGCGTTAAACTATGGCTACACCTTC. Amino acids: CAWSPQALNYGYTF. The chain joins TRBV30 to TRBJ1-2; D call uncertain. Trimming stripped 2 bases from V and 2 bases from J, with 12 bases between. The CDR3 has 14 residues. Germline V gene lookup returns CDR1 GTSNPN and CDR2 SVGIG (reference sequence).